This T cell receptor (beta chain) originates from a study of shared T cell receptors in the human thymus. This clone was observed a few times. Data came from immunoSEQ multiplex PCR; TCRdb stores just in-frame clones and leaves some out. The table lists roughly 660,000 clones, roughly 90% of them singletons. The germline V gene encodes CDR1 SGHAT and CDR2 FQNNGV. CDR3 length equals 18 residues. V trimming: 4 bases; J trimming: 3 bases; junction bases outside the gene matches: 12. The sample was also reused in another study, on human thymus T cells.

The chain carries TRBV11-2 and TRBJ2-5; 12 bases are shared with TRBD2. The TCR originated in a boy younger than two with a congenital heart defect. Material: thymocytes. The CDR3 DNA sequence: TGTGCCAGCAGCTCGGCCAAACTAGCGGGAGGTGCGGAAGAGACCCAGTACTTC. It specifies CASSSAKLAGGAEETQYF.